The 21 T cell receptor beta chains below come from one sample, sequenced in a study of blood T cell repertoires in COVID-19. The table came from immunoSEQ multiplex PCR; TCRdb's copy has only in-frame clones and leaves some out. The sample shows 140,000 or so clones, approximately 88% of them seen only once. Input material: peripheral blood. The receptors stem from a woman between 50 and 59 years old with acute or convalescent COVID-19.

This rearrangement joins TRBV6-1 to TRBJ2-3; 11 positions agree with TRBD2. After removal of 4 bases from V and 3 bases from J, the junction contained 12 bases not matched to a gene. Germline CDR1 and CDR2: MNHNS and SASEGT. The length of the CDR3 is 18 residues. The DNA for the CDR3 is TGTGCCAGCAGTGCAGGAACTAGCGGGAGTCTAACAACAGATACGCAGTATTTT. Translated, it gives CASSAGTSGSLTTDTQYF.

This clone occurred a few times. The genes are TRBV3-1 (or the pseudogene TRBV3-2) and TRBJ2-6; 8 bases line up with TRBD1. The CDR3 contains 18 residues. Germline lookup yields CDR1 LGHDT and CDR2 YNNKEL (reference sequence). V shed 5 bases and J 2 bases; nucleotides not matched to a gene: 11. CDR3: CASSKRGQGAAGANVLTF. The CDR3, as DNA: TGTGCCAGCAGCAAAAGGGGCCAGGGGGCAGCTGGGGCCAACGTCCTGACTTTC.

The J gene is TRBJ2-1, the V gene TRBV6-5; 9 bases line up with TRBD2. V was clipped by 6 bases and J by 10 bases; unmatched bases: 7. The CDR3 covers 13 residues. Germline V gene lookup returns CDR1 MNHEY and CDR2 SVGAGI. In DNA, the CDR3 is TGTGCCAGCAGCCGATTAGGGACTAGCGAGCAGTTCTTC. It encodes CASSRLGTSEQFF.

The rearrangement uses TRBV14 and TRBJ1-4; D perhaps matches TRBD1 (5 bases). Looked up from germline, CDR1 is SGHDN and CDR2 is FVKESK. V was clipped by 3 bases and J by 0 bases, with 14 bases between them. The CDR3 has 17 amino acids. The DNA of the CDR3 is TGTGCCAGCAGCCATTCTGGGACTCCTTCAACTAATGAAAAACTGTTTTTT. It is translated as CASSHSGTPSTNEKLFF.

The chain employs TRBV4-2 and TRBJ2-1; tentative D call: TRBD2 (6 bases). This CDR3 is 14 amino acids long. CDR1 and CDR2 (germline): LGHNA, YNFKEQ. The V end was cut by 1 base, the J end by 8 bases, with 12 bases between. CDR3 nucleotide sequence: TGTGCCAGCAGCCAAGCGGGAGTGGTTGATGAGCAGTTCTTC. It yields the protein CASSQAGVVDEQFF.

CDR3 protein: CASSSTGTEAFF. The CDR3 DNA is TGTGCCAGCAGTTCGACAGGGACTGAAGCTTTCTTT. This chain links TRBV6-5 with TRBJ1-1, with 7 bases aligning to TRBD1. The germline V gene has CDR1 MNHEY and CDR2 SVGAGI. The CDR3 has 12 residues. The V gene end was trimmed by 4 bases and the J gene end by 5 bases; junction bases not matched to a gene: 1.

The chain has TRBV5-4 and TRBJ1-2; 7 nucleotides match TRBD1. The CDR3 length is 15 residues. Germline CDR1 reads SGHNT; CDR2 reads YYREEE (reference sequence). The trim removed 2 bases at V and 0 bases at J, leaving 4 bases unmatched. The CDR3: CASSLGQGANYGYTF. DNA of the CDR3: TGTGCCAGCAGCTTAGGGCAGGGGGCTAACTATGGCTACACCTTC.

The gene calls are TRBV20-1 and TRBJ2-1, with 13 bases matching TRBD2. Per the germline V gene, CDR1 is DFQATT and CDR2 is SNEGSKA (reference sequence). CDR3 length: 16 amino acids. The junction had 10 bases not matched to a gene; V was cut back by 3 bases and J by 8 bases. In DNA form, the CDR3 reads TGCAGTGCTAGTCAAATCCGGACTAGCGGGAGTTATGAGCAGTTCTTC. Translated, it gives CSASQIRTSGSYEQFF.

The gene calls are TRBV3-1 (or the pseudogene TRBV3-2) and TRBJ2-5; 10 bases are shared with TRBD2. This CDR3 contains 14 residues. Germline lookup yields CDR1 LGHDT and CDR2 YNNKEL (reference sequence). V trimming: 3 bases; J trimming: 5 bases; junction bases outside the gene matches: 3. CDR3 DNA: TGTGCCAGCAGCCATCTAGCGGGAGACGAGACCCAGTACTTC. This gives the protein CASSHLAGDETQYF.

This chain links TRBV30 with TRBJ2-7; D is uncertain. Trimming removed 0 bases from V and 0 bases from J, with 6 bases in between. Germline lookup yields CDR1 GTSNPN and CDR2 SVGIG (reference sequence). This CDR3 comprises 13 residues. The CDR3 DNA follows: TGTGCCTGGAGTGTACATATCTCCTACGAGCAGTACTTC. Its translation: CAWSVHISYEQYF.

This clone showed up just once. This chain uses TRBV7-9 with TRBJ2-7, with TRBD2 matching over 12 bases. V was clipped by 5 bases and J by 8 bases; unmatched bases: 7. The CDR3 runs to 14 residues. CDR1 and CDR2 (germline): SEHNR, FQNEAQ (reference sequence). DNA for the CDR3: TGTGCCAGCAGCCCGACTAGCGGGAGTGTGAAGCAGTACTTC. Translated, it gives CASSPTSGSVKQYF.

The chain combines TRBV12-5 with TRBJ2-5; D is ambiguous. V dropped 4 bases and J dropped 4 bases, with 10 bases sitting between them. From germline, CDR1 is LGHNT and CDR2 FRNRAP. The CDR3 spans 13 residues. CDR3 region: CASGSFTGETQYF. CDR3 in DNA: TGTGCTAGTGGTTCTTTTACTGGAGAGACCCAGTACTTC.

This chain joins TRBV3-1 (or the pseudogene TRBV3-2) and TRBJ1-2, with 9 bases identical to TRBD1. The CDR3 is 15 residues long. V shed 1 base and J 8 bases; nucleotides not matched to a gene: 8. The germline gives CDR1 LGHDT, CDR2 YNNKEL (reference sequence). CDR3 sequence (DNA): TGTGCCAGCAGCCAAGGATTACAGGGGGCGAGCGGCTACACCTTC. Translated, it gives CASSQGLQGASGYTF.

The chain combines TRBV10-3 with TRBJ2-1; 9 bases align to TRBD2. The CDR3 length is 16 residues. V trimming: 5 bases; J trimming: 2 bases; junction bases outside the gene matches: 7. The germline V gene has CDR1 ENHRY and CDR2 SYGVKD. The CDR3 sequence is CAISIVAGAPYNEQFF. The CDR3 DNA reads as TGTGCCATCAGTATCGTAGCGGGAGCACCCTACAATGAGCAGTTCTTC.

The rearrangement uses TRBV10-1 and TRBJ2-4; 8 bases match TRBD1. Looked up from germline, CDR1 is WNHNN and CDR2 is SYGVQD (reference sequence). With 6 bases clipped from V and 5 bases from J, the junction kept 3 bases outside the gene matches. The CDR3 totals 13 residues. CDR3 nucleotides: TGCGCCAGCAGCTCAGGGGGCCAAAACATTCAGTACTTC. It is translated as CASSSGGQNIQYF.

The chain combines TRBV24-1 with TRBJ2-1; 7 bases agree with TRBD2. CDR1 and CDR2 (germline): KGHDR, SFDVKD. The length of the CDR3 is 16 residues. J lost 1 base, V lost 1 base, and 3 bases had no gene match. The CDR3: CATSDLRGDSYNEQFF. CDR3 in DNA: TGTGCCACCAGTGATTTACGGGGGGATTCCTACAATGAGCAGTTCTTC.

This rearrangement joins TRBV11-2 to TRBJ2-3; perhaps TRBD1 as D (5 bases). In germline, CDR1 is SGHAT, CDR2 FQNNGV. V lost 1 base, J lost 4 bases, and 9 bases lay in between. This CDR3 has 14 amino acids. The CDR3 region has the DNA TGTGCCAGCAGCTTAGGGCAGGGCGCAGATACGCAGTATTTT. It specifies CASSLGQGADTQYF. The variable domain in full, completed from reference TRBV11-2 and TRBJ2-3, reads EAGVAQSPRYKIIEKRQSVAFWCNPISGHATLYWYQQILGQGPKLLIQFQNNGVVDDSQLPKDRFSAERLKGVDSTLKIQPAKLEDSAVYLCASSLGQGADTQYFGPGTRLTVL.

V usage is TRBV6-4 and J usage is TRBJ2-1; TRBD2 matches 13 bases. J was trimmed by 4 bases and V by 4 bases; bases with no gene match: 7. Germline values: CDR1 MRHNA, CDR2 SNTAGT. This CDR3 is built from 17 residues. CDR3 in amino acids: CASSVLAGGPKYNEQFF. CDR3 nucleotide sequence: TGTGCCAGCAGTGTACTAGCGGGAGGGCCTAAGTACAATGAGCAGTTCTTC.

This chain connects TRBV4-1 to TRBJ2-7; 12 nucleotides agree with TRBD2. This CDR3 is 15 amino acids long. Looked up from germline, CDR1 is MGHRA and CDR2 is YSYEKL. J lost 3 bases, V lost 6 bases, and 6 bases had no gene match. Here the CDR3 DNA reads TGCGCCAGCAGGGTAACTAGCGGGGGGAACTACGAGCAGTACTTC. Its translation: CASRVTSGGNYEQYF.

The chain carries TRBV7-3 and TRBJ2-3; D is undetermined. Trimming removed 2 bases from V and 2 bases from J, with 8 bases in between. This CDR3 spans 14 amino acids. Germline CDR1 reads SGHTA; CDR2 reads FQGTGA. CDR3 in amino acids: CASSLFSLTDTQYF. The DNA of the CDR3 is TGTGCCAGCAGCTTATTCTCTCTCACAGATACGCAGTATTTT.

V is TRBV9 and J is TRBJ2-2; D uncertain. CDR1 SGDLS and CDR2 YYNGEE come from the germline V gene. This CDR3 comprises 14 residues. Trimming stripped 2 bases from V and 1 base from J, with 6 bases between. This CDR3 reads CASSVIQNTGELFF. DNA of the CDR3: TGTGCCAGCAGCGTCATACAGAACACCGGGGAGCTGTTTTTT.